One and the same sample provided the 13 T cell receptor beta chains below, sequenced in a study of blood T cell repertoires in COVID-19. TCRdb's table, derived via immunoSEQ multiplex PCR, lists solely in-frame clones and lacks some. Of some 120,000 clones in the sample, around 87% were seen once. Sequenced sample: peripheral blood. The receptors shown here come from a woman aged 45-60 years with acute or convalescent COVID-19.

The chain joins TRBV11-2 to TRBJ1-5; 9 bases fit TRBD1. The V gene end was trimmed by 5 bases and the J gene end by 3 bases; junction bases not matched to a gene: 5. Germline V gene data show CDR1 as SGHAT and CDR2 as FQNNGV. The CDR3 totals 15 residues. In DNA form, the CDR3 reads TGTGCCAGCAGCCCGGGACAGGGCCCCAATCAGCCCCAGCATTTT. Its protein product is CASSPGQGPNQPQHF. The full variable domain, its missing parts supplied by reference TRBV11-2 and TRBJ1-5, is EAGVAQSPRYKIIEKRQSVAFWCNPISGHATLYWYQQILGQGPKLLIQFQNNGVVDDSQLPKDRFSAERLKGVDSTLKIQPAKLEDSAVYLCASSPGQGPNQPQHFGDGTRLSIL.

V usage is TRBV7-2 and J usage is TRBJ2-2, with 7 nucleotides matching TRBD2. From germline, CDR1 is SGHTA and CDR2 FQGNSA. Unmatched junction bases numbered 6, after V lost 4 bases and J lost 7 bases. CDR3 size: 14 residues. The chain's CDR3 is CASSSLGGGGELFF. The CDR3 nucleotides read TGTGCCAGCAGCTCCCTGGGCGGGGGCGGGGAGCTGTTTTTT.

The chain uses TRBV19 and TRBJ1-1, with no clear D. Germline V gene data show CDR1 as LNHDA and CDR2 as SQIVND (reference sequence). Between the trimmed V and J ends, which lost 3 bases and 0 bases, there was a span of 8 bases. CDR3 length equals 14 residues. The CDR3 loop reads CASSMWLMNTEAFF. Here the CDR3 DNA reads TGTGCCAGTAGTATGTGGCTCATGAACACTGAAGCTTTCTTT.

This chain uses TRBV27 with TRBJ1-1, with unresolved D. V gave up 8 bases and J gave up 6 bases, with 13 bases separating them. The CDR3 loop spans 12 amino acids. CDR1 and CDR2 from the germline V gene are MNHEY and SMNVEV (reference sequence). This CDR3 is CASRAGFAEAFF. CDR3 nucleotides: TGTGCCAGCCGTGCAGGTTTCGCTGAAGCTTTCTTT.

The CDR3 DNA reads as TGTGCCAGCACCAACAGGGAGAAGGGTGGCTACACCTTC. This encodes CASTNREKGGYTF. The J gene is TRBJ1-2, the V gene TRBV6-5, with D maybe TRBD1 (6 bases). The CDR3 loop spans 13 amino acids. V lost 7 bases and J 7 bases, leaving 16 bases between the germline ends. Germline CDR1 and CDR2: MNHEY and SVGAGI.

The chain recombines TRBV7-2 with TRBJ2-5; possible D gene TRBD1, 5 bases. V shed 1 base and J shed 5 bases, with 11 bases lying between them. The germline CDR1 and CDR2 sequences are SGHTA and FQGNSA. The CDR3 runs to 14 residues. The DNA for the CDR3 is TGTGCCAGCAGCTTAGTAGGGGATCATGAGACCCAGTACTTC. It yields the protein CASSLVGDHETQYF.

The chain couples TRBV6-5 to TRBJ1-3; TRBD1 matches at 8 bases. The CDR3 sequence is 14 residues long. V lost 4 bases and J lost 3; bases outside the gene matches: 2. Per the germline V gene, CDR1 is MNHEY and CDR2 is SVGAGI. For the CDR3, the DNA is TGTGCCAGCAGTTCCACAGGGGGTGGAAACACCATATATTTT. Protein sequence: CASSSTGGGNTIYF.

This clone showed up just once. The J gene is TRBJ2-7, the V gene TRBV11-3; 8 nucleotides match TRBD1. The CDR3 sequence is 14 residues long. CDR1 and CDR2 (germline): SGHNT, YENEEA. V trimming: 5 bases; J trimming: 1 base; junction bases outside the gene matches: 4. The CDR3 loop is CASSPDRGSYEQYF. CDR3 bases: TGTGCCAGCAGCCCCGACAGGGGATCCTACGAGCAGTACTTC.

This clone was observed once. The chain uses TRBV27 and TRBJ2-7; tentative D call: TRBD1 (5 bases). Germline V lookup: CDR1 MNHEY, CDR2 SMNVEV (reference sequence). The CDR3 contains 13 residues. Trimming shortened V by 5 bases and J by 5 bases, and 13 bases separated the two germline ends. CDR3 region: CASSQGAFNEQYF. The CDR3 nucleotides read TGTGCCAGCAGTCAGGGTGCCTTTAACGAGCAGTACTTC.

The chain's CDR3 is CASSRTGSNENGNTIYF. DNA of the CDR3: TGTGCCAGCAGTAGGACAGGGTCAAATGAGAATGGAAACACCATATATTTT. V gene TRBV2 combines with J gene TRBJ1-3; 8 nucleotides agree with TRBD1. J lost 3 bases, V lost 5 bases, and 12 bases had no gene match. Germline V gives CDR1 SNHLY, CDR2 FYNNEI. The length of the CDR3 is 17 residues. The variable domain in full, with the rest retrieved from reference TRBV2 and TRBJ1-3, is EPEVTQTPSHQVTQMGQEVILRCVPISNHLYFYWYRQILGQKVEFLVSFYNNEISEKSEIFDDQFSVERPDGSNFTLKIRSTKLEDSAMYFCASSRTGSNENGNTIYFGEGSWLTVV.

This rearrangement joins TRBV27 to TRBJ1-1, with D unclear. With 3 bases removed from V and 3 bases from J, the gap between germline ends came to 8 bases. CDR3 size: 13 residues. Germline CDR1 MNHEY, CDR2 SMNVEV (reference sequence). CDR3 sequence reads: CASSFQIHTEAFF. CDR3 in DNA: TGTGCCAGCAGTTTCCAGATCCACACTGAAGCTTTCTTT.

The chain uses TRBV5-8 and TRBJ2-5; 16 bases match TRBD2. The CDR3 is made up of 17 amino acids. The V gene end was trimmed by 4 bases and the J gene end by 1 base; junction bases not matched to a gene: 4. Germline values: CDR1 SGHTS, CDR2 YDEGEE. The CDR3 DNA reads TGTGCCAGCAGCCGCGGGACTAGCGGGGGGGGCCAAGAGACCCAGTACTTC. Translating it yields CASSRGTSGGGQETQYF. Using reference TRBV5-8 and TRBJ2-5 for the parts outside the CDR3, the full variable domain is EAGVTQSPTHLIKTRGQQATLRCSPISGHTSVYWYQQALGLGLQFLLWYDEGEERNRGNFPPRFSGRQFPNYSSELNVNALELEDSALYLCASSRGTSGGGQETQYFGPGTRLLVL.

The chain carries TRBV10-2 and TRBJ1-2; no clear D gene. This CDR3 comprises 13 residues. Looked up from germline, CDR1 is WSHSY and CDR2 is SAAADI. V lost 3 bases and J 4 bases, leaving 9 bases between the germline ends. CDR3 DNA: TGCGCCAGCAGTGATAGCCCCTCCTATGGCTACACCTTC. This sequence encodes CASSDSPSYGYTF.